This T cell receptor beta chain came from a study of blood T cell repertoires in COVID-19 (dated by TCRdb to about 2020). A note on the overall study: Samples covering the acute and convalescent phases of COVID-19 were provided by collaborators in the United States, Italy and Spain. Samples came from the ongoing ImmuneRACE study (first 160 participants) plus 1,254 subjects from 6 global collaborators. HLA class I and class II types, where available, came from metadata supplied by the sample provider rather than from assay-based typing. The sample metadata nearly always contained a de-identified subject ID, COVID-19 status, age in years and sex. The material from the prospective study consisted of cDNA or gDNA derived from T cells, B-cell-depleted T cells, or PBMCs. Subjects who had been exposed to COVID-19, were actively infected with it, or had recovered from it provided the deeply sampled blood TCRbeta repertoires that made up the dataset. The repertoires were released in a freely available public database meant as a resource for research on the immune response to SARS-CoV-2.

Study-wide findings and limitations: Clinical and demographic metadata were provided uncurated, with the amount varying by source and participant.

Enrolling through a virtual design, the prospective study's participants ranged in age from roughly 18 to 90 years and lived across approximately 25 United States geographic areas. To assign participants to cohorts, the prospective study relied on clinical history that participants themselves reported in a screening survey and a study questionnaire. Recovered participants in ImmuneRACE Cohort 3 were defined as having two consecutive negative NP/OP PCR tests, clearance from a healthcare professional, or resolution of symptoms. In the prospective study, mobile phlebotomists collected whole blood, serum and a nasopharyngeal or oropharyngeal swab from each participant. Additional blood draws and questionnaires over an approximately 2-month period could optionally be provided by prospective study participants. Before DNA extraction, prospective study blood samples were shipped either frozen or at room temperature.

The immunoSEQ Assay, a bias-controlled multiplex PCR, was used to amplify TCRbeta CDR3 regions from genomic DNA. In the source study's methods: The number of nucleated cells in each sample was estimated from the amplification of reference gene primers within the assay. To quantify the absolute abundance of each unique TCRbeta CDR3 rearrangement, sequence reads were collapsed and filtered. Productive Simpson clonality was computed per sample as the square root of Simpson's diversity index over productive rearrangements. TCRdb's version of the immuneACCESS table is confined to in-frame rearrangements and falls short of the full clone set. An unresolved V gene accounts for under half of the shortfall where checked; the remainder is of unknown origin. V, J and clone size derive from that table, while D and trimming were established from the DNA sequence. Counted in this sample were about 390,000 clones; 80% to 90% of them appeared once. The ten largest account for roughly a tenth of the sample.

As for this clone: Its cognate antigen has yet to be identified. Base-call qualities are not available, and no considerably larger clone is one nucleotide away.

CDR1 is given as SEHNR and CDR2 as FQNEAQ, both from the germline V gene (reference sequence). Taken from cysteine to phenylalanine, the CDR3 has 15 residues. Solely the CDR3 DNA is kept, with 45 bases framed from the first base. V and J are trimmed by 5 bases and 2 bases, and the gene matches miss 6 bases of the junction. Sequences were obtained from PBMCs or T cells enriched from blood (not recorded which). This clonotype originated in a woman aged 45-60 years who had recovered from COVID-19. The chain is encoded by TRBV7-9 joined to TRBJ1-5; 7 bases in the middle match TRBD1. DNA sequence: TGTGCCAGCAGCACAGGGGTATGGGGCAATCAGCCCCAGCATTTT. This codes for CASSTGVWGNQPQHF.